A single sample gave rise to the 7 T cell receptor beta chains below, sequenced in a study of T cells in tuberculosis. Sample time point: new active TB diagnosis, blood taken before or within 7 days of starting treatment. Assay used: immunoSEQ multiplex PCR; TCRdb lists only in-frame clones, some missing. The data hold 22,000 or so clones, with around 82% observed a single time. The specimen comprised PBMCs, sampled at tuberculosis diagnosis. These receptors were collected from an adult with tuberculosis.

The V gene is TRBV9, the J gene TRBJ1-1; D call uncertain. Per germline, CDR1 SGDLS and CDR2 YYNGEE. The CDR3 totals 14 residues. The V end lost 4 bases, the J end lost 5 bases, and 15 bases lay between the germline ends. CDR3 residues: CASSPGVRGTEAFF. The CDR3 DNA reads TGTGCCAGCAGCCCCGGGGTGAGAGGGACTGAAGCTTTCTTT.

This clone turned up a few times. V usage is TRBV23-1 and J usage is TRBJ2-3; 8 bases line up with TRBD1. TRBV23-1 is annotated as an ORF whose role is uncertain. The CDR3 covers 17 residues. V was clipped by 3 bases and J by 2 bases; unmatched bases: 10. The CDR3 region is CASSQHDRGEVTDTQYF. CDR3 DNA: TGCGCCAGCAGTCAGCACGACAGGGGCGAGGTCACAGATACGCAGTATTTT.

The chain joins TRBV13 to TRBJ2-1, with 11 nucleotides matching TRBD2. The trim removed 5 bases at V and 10 bases at J, leaving 10 bases unmatched. Germline loops: CDR1 PRHDT, CDR2 FYEKMQ (reference sequence). This CDR3 spans 15 amino acids. The CDR3, as DNA: TGTGCCAGCAGCGCCTATACTAGCGGGGGCACCGAGCAGTTCTTC. Its protein is CASSAYTSGGTEQFF.

This chain links TRBV15 with TRBJ1-2; TRBD1 is a possible D gene (6 bases). The CDR3 length is 14 residues. V was clipped by 8 bases and J by 4 bases, with 17 bases between them. CDR1 LNHNV and CDR2 YYDKDF come from the germline V gene (reference sequence). DNA of the CDR3: TGTGCCACCTCTAGCGGGGGGCAGGCCTATGGCTACACCTTC. Its translation is CATSSGGQAYGYTF. The complete variable domain, with remaining parts taken from reference TRBV15 and TRBJ1-2, reads DAMVIQNPRYQVTQFGKPVTLSCSQTLNHNVMYWYQQKSSQAPKLLFHYYDKDFNNEADTPDNFQSRRPNTSFCFLDIRSPGLGDTAMYLCATSSGGQAYGYTFGSGTRLTVV.

The J gene is TRBJ2-7, the V gene TRBV10-2; TRBD1 might be the D (5 bases). Germline V gives CDR1 WSHSY, CDR2 SAAADI. The CDR3 is made up of 13 amino acids. V gave up 6 bases and J gave up 5 bases, with 14 bases separating them. The CDR3 nucleotides are TGCGCCAGCAGCCCCGGACACCCGGACGAGCAGTACTTC. It specifies CASSPGHPDEQYF.

V usage is TRBV5-6 and J usage is TRBJ1-2; the match to TRBD1 covers 9 bases. The CDR3 is made up of 14 amino acids. Unmatched junction bases numbered 4, after V lost 4 bases and J lost 3 bases. CDR1 SGHDT and CDR2 YYEEEE come from the germline V gene. The CDR3 reads CASSLDRGDYGYTF. CDR3 sequence (DNA): TGTGCCAGCAGCCTGGACAGGGGTGACTATGGCTACACCTTC. Together with reference TRBV5-6 and TRBJ1-2, the CDR3 gives the full variable domain: DAGVTQSPTHLIKTRGQQVTLRCSPKSGHDTVSWYQQALGQGPQFIFQYYEEEERQRGNFPDRFSGHQFPNYSSELNVNALLLGDSALYLCASSLDRGDYGYTFGSGTRLTVV.

The genes are TRBV5-6 and TRBJ1-1; maybe TRBD1 (5 bases). Germline values: CDR1 SGHDT, CDR2 YYEEEE. This CDR3 is 14 amino acids long. Trimming took 4 bases from V and 1 from J, leaving 11 bases between them. The CDR3 here is CASSGQVANTEAFF. DNA for the CDR3: TGTGCCAGCAGCGGACAAGTCGCGAACACTGAAGCTTTCTTT.